Below, one TCR beta chain is given with its context. The sample originates from a study of blood T cell repertoires in COVID-19. Study overall: COVID-19 samples collected from the United States, Italy and Spain covered acute and convalescent phases. Nucleic acid was either cDNA or gDNA, and it came from T cells, B-cell-depleted T cells, or PBMCs.

Per the study methods: Researchers report that nucleated cell counts were estimated from reference gene primer amplification. Libraries were prepared by immunoSEQ multiplex PCR; TCRdb keeps only in-frame clonotypes and omits some of them. V and J calls and clone size are those listed in that table; D and trimming were worked out from the DNA. Of tens of thousands of clones listed, around 87% are singletons. The V end was cut by 9 bases, the J end by 3 bases, with 13 bases between. This CDR3 contains 13 residues. Germline V CDR1 and CDR2: LNHNV, YYDKDF (reference sequence). This chain links TRBV15 with TRBJ2-3, with a tentative D call TRBD1 (6 bases). Sequenced sample: peripheral blood. The sequence came from a human donor in a cohort sampled during active COVID-19. The donor label of this sample is uncertain. The CDR3 DNA reads TGTGCCACAACAGGGCGACCAACAGATACGCAGTATTTT. Translating it yields CATTGRPTDTQYF.